Following are 9 T cell receptor beta chains from one sample sequenced in a study of beta chain features in type 1 diabetes. Notes on the study in general: Moderate yet significant TCRB CDR3 shortening was seen in Type 1 diabetes patients in all four CD4+ subsets.

The investigators reverse transcribed all of the isolated RNA, so they sequenced expressed TCRB transcripts. Profiling relied on immunoSEQ multiplex PCR, and the TCRdb table lists in-frame clones only, not all of them. The sample lists 50,000 to 70,000 clones, roughly 50% seen once, with around 2.5% in the top ten. Their cognate antigens are unknown. Source material: Tregs from blood. These receptors originate from a woman aged 40 to 49 with type 1 diabetes.

This rearrangement joins TRBV7-2 to TRBJ1-1; possible D gene TRBD1, 6 bases. CDR1 SGHTA and CDR2 FQGNSA come from the germline V gene. This CDR3 has 12 residues. The V gene lost 5 bases and the J gene lost 10 bases, with 14 bases spanning the gap. The CDR3 nucleotides read TGTGCCAGCAGCCCTCTAGTAGGGGGAGCTTTCTTT. Translation: CASSPLVGGAFF.

The chain uses TRBV10-3 and TRBJ2-1; 8 positions match TRBD2. CDR1 is ENHRY, CDR2 SYGVKD, per germline. Trimming cost V 5 bases and J 2 bases; bases outside gene matches: 2. There are 14 residues in the CDR3. CDR3 DNA sequence: TGTGCCATCAGTACGGGACTAGCCTACAATGAGCAGTTCTTC. This sequence encodes CAISTGLAYNEQFF.

In its sample, this clone was seen a few times. The chain combines TRBV28 with TRBJ1-6; 10 bases match TRBD1. This CDR3 comprises 17 residues. From germline, CDR1 is MDHEN and CDR2 SYDVKM. Trimming at V came to 6 bases and at J to 5 bases, leaving 10 bases not matched to a gene. CDR3 sequence reads: CASSPPMGQGNNSPLHF. For the CDR3, the DNA is TGTGCCAGCAGCCCACCCATGGGACAGGGGAATAATTCACCCCTCCACTTT.

This clone was picked up a small number of times. V gene TRBV7-3 combines with J gene TRBJ1-1; D is uncertain. Per the germline V gene, CDR1 is SGHTA and CDR2 is FQGTGA. V was trimmed by 0 bases and J by 0 bases, leaving 8 bases between them. This CDR3 is built from 15 residues. Here the CDR3 reads CASSLTADMNTEAFF. The CDR3 DNA follows: TGTGCCAGCAGCTTAACGGCAGACATGAACACTGAAGCTTTCTTT.

The chain carries TRBV11-2 and TRBJ2-7; 7 positions agree with TRBD1. Germline V gene data show CDR1 as SGHAT and CDR2 as FQNNGV. The CDR3 has 16 residues. Trimming removed 0 bases from V and 2 bases from J; junction bases left unmatched: 7. The CDR3 reads CASSLDPYRGTYEQYF. The CDR3 DNA is TGTGCCAGCAGCTTAGATCCCTACAGGGGAACCTACGAGCAGTACTTC.

The sample holds one count of this clone. The J gene is TRBJ1-1, the V gene TRBV6-5; 10 nucleotides align to TRBD1. From germline, CDR1 is MNHEY and CDR2 SVGAGI. Trimming cost V 7 bases and J 4 bases; bases outside gene matches: 9. There are 15 residues in the CDR3. CDR3 DNA: TGTGCCAGCACCCCTACTGGGACAGGGGTCACTGAAGCTTTCTTT. Translating gives CASTPTGTGVTEAFF.

The V and J genes are TRBV14 and TRBJ1-1, with D perhaps matching TRBD1 (6 bases). Germline values: CDR1 SGHDN, CDR2 FVKESK. Between the trimmed V and J ends, which lost 0 bases and 0 bases, there was a span of 11 bases. The CDR3 length is 16 residues. The CDR3: CASSQDMGAMNTEAFF. The CDR3 DNA reads TGTGCCAGCAGCCAAGATATGGGGGCTATGAACACTGAAGCTTTCTTT.

V gene TRBV4-3 combines with J gene TRBJ1-5; unclear D gene. This CDR3 contains 16 residues. Germline loops: CDR1 LGHNA, CDR2 YSLEER. The V gene lost 0 bases and the J gene lost 8 bases, with 17 bases spanning the gap. The CDR3 bases are TGCGCCAGCAGCCAAGAGTTTTGGGGTCGGGGAGAGCCCCAGCATTTT. Amino acids: CASSQEFWGRGEPQHF.

The chain uses TRBV7-3 and TRBJ2-3; 8 bases fit TRBD2. In germline, CDR1 is SGHTA, CDR2 FQGTGA. V was pared by 4 bases and J by 4 bases, with 13 bases of the junction left unmatched. The CDR3 covers 17 residues. The CDR3 here is CASSSLAGGRGADTQYF. The DNA of the CDR3 is TGTGCCAGCAGCTCCCTCGCGGGGGGCAGGGGAGCAGATACGCAGTATTTT. Based on the CDR3 plus reference TRBV7-3 and TRBJ2-3, the full variable domain is GAGVSQTPSNKVTEKGKYVELRCDPISGHTALYWYRQSLGQGPEFLIYFQGTGAADDSGLPNDRFFAVRPEGSVSTLKIQRTERGDSAVYLCASSSLAGGRGADTQYFGPGTRLTVL.